The clone carrying this T cell receptor beta chain was counted only a few times. Its specificity is unknown. This entry is derived from a study of T-cell memory formation after mild COVID-19. Germline-derived CDR1 and CDR2 are SGDLS and YYNGEE. V lost 0 bases and J 7 bases, leaving 11 bases between the germline ends. The CDR3 extends over 14 amino acids. Points from the study as a whole: The authors left the SARS-CoV-2 specificity of second-wave clones peaking on day 37 unconfirmed.

TCRdb ran MiXCR on the 5' RACE reads and lists one entry per CDR3 protein. The table has under 300,000 distinct CDR3 sequences, roughly a tenth seen once. The receptor was isolated from a young man who had mild COVID-19 (a few samples of this study predate the infection). Cell type and time point are not known. The source material was PBMCs or a T cell subset sorted from them (not recorded which). V and J are TRBV9 and TRBJ2-1; D uncertain. For the CDR3, the DNA is TGTGCCAGCAGCGTAGAAATGGCTTTGAATGAGCAGTTCTTC. Translation gives CASSVEMALNEQFF.